These 16 T cell receptor beta chains came from one sample sequenced in a study of graft-versus-host responses after intestinal transplantation (TCRdb year 2021). Per the publication, the time point label means: cells obtained before transplantation from donor or recipient. These receptors have no identified antigens. The protocol used for the library was the immunoSEQ multiplex PCR assay. The source is immuneACCESS, and TCRdb retained only in-frame sequences with V and J called. Part of the clones is not carried over; for the studies checked, unresolved V genes explain less than half of this, and the remainder is unexplained. Within this sample are around 64,000 clones, with 90% to 95% of them counted one time only. Of the sample, about 0.38% is held by the ten largest clones. Material: unstimulated CD4+ T cells sorted from spleen or lymph node cells, obtained before transplant. The source is a human donor who was the organ donor for an intestinal transplant.

V usage is TRBV7-2 and J usage is TRBJ2-5; 11 bases agree with TRBD2. The CDR3 totals 15 residues. V lost 5 bases to trimming and J lost 5 bases; unmatched junction nucleotides: 7. The germline V gene has CDR1 SGHTA and CDR2 FQGNSA. In DNA, the CDR3 is TGTGCCAGCAGCATTAGCGGGGGGGCTATTGAGACCCAGTACTTC. Its translation is CASSISGGAIETQYF.

The table lists this clone with a count of one. This rearrangement joins TRBV11-2 to TRBJ1-2; 7 nucleotides agree with TRBD1. This CDR3 comprises 15 residues. The V and J ends lost 5 bases and 2 bases, in that order; junction bases with no gene match: 8. Germline V gives CDR1 SGHAT, CDR2 FQNNGV. Here the CDR3 reads CASSPLDRINYGYTF. The CDR3 nucleotides read TGTGCCAGCAGCCCTCTGGACAGGATCAACTATGGCTACACCTTC.

The V call is TRBV5-4, the J call TRBJ2-7, with D possibly TRBD1 on 6 matching bases. CDR1 is SGHNT and CDR2 is YYREEE in the germline V gene (reference sequence). The CDR3 runs to 13 residues. Trimming cost V 4 bases and J 1 base, with 9 bases left between them. In DNA, the CDR3 is TGTGCCAGCAGCGGGGACACTTCCTACGAGCAGTACTTC. This encodes CASSGDTSYEQYF. Full variable domain (remainder filled in from reference TRBV5-4 and TRBJ2-7): ETGVTQSPTHLIKTRGQQVTLRCSSQSGHNTVSWYQQALGQGPQFIFQYYREEENGRGNFPPRFSGLQFPNYSSELNVNALELDDSALYLCASSGDTSYEQYFGPGTRLTVT.

The J gene is TRBJ2-7, the V gene TRBV14; no reliable D call. Trimming removed 3 bases at V and 8 bases at J, with 11 bases between. Germline loops: CDR1 SGHDN, CDR2 FVKESK. The length of the CDR3 is 12 residues. CDR3 region: CASSQVRYKQYF. The CDR3 DNA reads TGTGCCAGCAGCCAGGTTCGGTACAAGCAGTACTTC. Supplemented by reference TRBV14 and TRBJ2-7, the full variable domain reads EAGVTQFPSHSVIEKGQTVTLRCDPISGHDNLYWYRRVMGKEIKFLLHFVKESKQDESGMPNNRFLAERTGGTYSTLKVQPAELEDSGVYFCASSQVRYKQYFGPGTRLTVT.

V usage is TRBV7-9 and J usage is TRBJ2-2; perhaps D is TRBD1 or TRBD2 (7 bases each). Deletions cut 2 bases from V and 5 bases from J, with 15 bases between. Germline loops: CDR1 SEHNR, CDR2 FQNEAQ (reference sequence). The CDR3 is 16 amino acids. The CDR3 region is CASSLLPGGETGELFF. DNA of the CDR3: TGTGCCAGCAGCTTACTCCCAGGGGGGGAAACCGGGGAGCTGTTTTTT.

The chain recombines TRBV10-1 with TRBJ1-1; maybe TRBD1 (5 bases). Trimming took off 7 bases at V and 8 bases at J, with 14 bases between the two ends. CDR1 and CDR2 (germline): WNHNN, SYGVQD (reference sequence). There are 12 residues in the CDR3. The CDR3 DNA follows: TGCGCCAGCACCCAGGGACTGCGAGAAGCTTTCTTT. Translated: CASTQGLREAFF.

The gene calls are TRBV5-8 and TRBJ2-5; the match to TRBD1 covers 12 bases. Per germline, CDR1 SGHTS and CDR2 YDEGEE. This CDR3 is built from 15 residues. J gave up 5 bases and V 4 bases, and 6 bases lay outside the gene matches. In DNA, the CDR3 is TGTGCCAGCAGCCCCGGGACAGGGGGCTGGGAGACCCAGTACTTC. It specifies CASSPGTGGWETQYF.

The chain is built from TRBV4-1 and TRBJ2-2; perhaps D is TRBD1 or TRBD2 (6 bases each). CDR3 length: 16 amino acids. Germline loops: CDR1 MGHRA, CDR2 YSYEKL. Trimming cost V 0 bases and J 4 bases, with 12 bases left between them. The CDR3 DNA reads as TGCGCCAGCAGCCAAGAACCGGGGGCCGGCACCGGGGAGCTGTTTTTT. Translating it yields CASSQEPGAGTGELFF.

DNA of the CDR3: TGTGCCAGCAGTTACTCAATCCCCTCACCCCTCCACTTT. This codes for CASSYSIPSPLHF. This chain links TRBV6-6 with TRBJ1-6; D is uncertain. The germline V gene has CDR1 MNHNY and CDR2 SVGAGI (reference sequence). Trimming left V 0 bases short and J 10 bases short, with 7 bases between. The CDR3 is 13 residues long.

The chain links TRBV30 to TRBJ2-1, with TRBD1 matching 7 bases. This CDR3 spans 12 amino acids. The ends lost 3 bases at V and 8 bases at J; junction bases unmatched: 4. Germline V gives CDR1 GTSNPN, CDR2 SVGIG (reference sequence). CDR3 sequence reads: CAWRGTVHEQFF. In DNA, the CDR3 is TGTGCCTGGAGGGGGACAGTCCATGAGCAGTTCTTC.

The chain joins TRBV2 to TRBJ2-3; 9 bases agree with TRBD2. The V gene end was trimmed by 6 bases and the J gene end by 4 bases; junction bases not matched to a gene: 5. This CDR3 comprises 14 residues. Germline V gene data show CDR1 as SNHLY and CDR2 as FYNNEI. CDR3 amino acids: CASRSRGGADTQYF. CDR3 nucleotide sequence: TGTGCCAGCAGATCGCGGGGGGGCGCAGATACGCAGTATTTT.

The chain links TRBV4-2 to TRBJ2-1, with TRBD2 matching over 7 bases. The CDR3 totals 17 residues. V lost 0 bases and J lost 0; bases outside the gene matches: 5. Germline CDR1 LGHNA, CDR2 YNFKEQ. This chain's CDR3 is CASSQDPAGSSYNEQFF. CDR3 DNA sequence: TGTGCCAGCAGCCAAGACCCAGCGGGGAGCTCCTACAATGAGCAGTTCTTC.

The V and J genes are TRBV5-6 and TRBJ1-1; D gene unclear. V shed 2 bases and J shed 9 bases, with 14 bases lying between them. This CDR3 has 13 residues. The germline V gene encodes CDR1 SGHDT and CDR2 YYEEEE. CDR3 in DNA: TGTGCCAGCAGCTTTTCATGGGGTGGTAAAGCTTTCTTT. As protein: CASSFSWGGKAFF.

The CDR3: CAISEAGTANTEAFF. The CDR3 coding sequence is TGTGCCATCAGTGAGGCCGGGACAGCGAACACTGAAGCTTTCTTT. The chain uses TRBV10-3 and TRBJ1-1; 7 nucleotides align to TRBD1. Germline trimming cut 2 bases from V and 1 base from J; bases unmatched to any gene: 4. Germline values: CDR1 ENHRY, CDR2 SYGVKD. The CDR3 length is 15 residues.

This rearrangement joins TRBV5-1 to TRBJ2-5; D call uncertain. The closer fit of TRBJ2-7 to the DNA end suggests the J call may be wrong. The germline V gene encodes CDR1 SGHRS and CDR2 YFSETQ. There are 14 residues in the CDR3. The CDR3 reads CASSLVSAGYEQYF. The DNA for the CDR3 is TGCGCCAGCAGCTTGGTCAGTGCCGGCTACGAGCAGTACTTC.

The chain recombines TRBV5-1 with TRBJ1-1; TRBD1 agrees at 8 bases. Germline trimming cut 9 bases from V and 6 bases from J; bases unmatched to any gene: 16. This CDR3 has 15 amino acids. Germline V lookup: CDR1 SGHRS, CDR2 YFSETQ. The CDR3 protein is CATSFRTGQLAEAFF. In nucleotides, the CDR3 is TGCGCCACCTCGTTTCGGACAGGGCAGCTGGCTGAAGCTTTCTTT.